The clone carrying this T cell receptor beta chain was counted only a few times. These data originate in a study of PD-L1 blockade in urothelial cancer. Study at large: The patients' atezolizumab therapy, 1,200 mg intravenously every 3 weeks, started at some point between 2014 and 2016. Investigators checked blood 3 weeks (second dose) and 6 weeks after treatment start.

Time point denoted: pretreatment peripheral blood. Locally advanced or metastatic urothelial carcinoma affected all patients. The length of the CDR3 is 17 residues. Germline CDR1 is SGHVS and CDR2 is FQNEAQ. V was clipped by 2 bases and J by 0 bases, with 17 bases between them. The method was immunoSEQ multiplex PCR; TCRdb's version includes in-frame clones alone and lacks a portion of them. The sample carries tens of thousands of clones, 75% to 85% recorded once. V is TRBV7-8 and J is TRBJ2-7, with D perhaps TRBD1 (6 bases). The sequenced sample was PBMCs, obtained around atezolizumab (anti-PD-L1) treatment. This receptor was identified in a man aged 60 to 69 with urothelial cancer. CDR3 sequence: CASSLSGAYIPSYEQYF. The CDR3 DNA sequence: TGTGCCAGCAGCTTATCAGGGGCGTACATACCCTCCTACGAGCAGTACTTC.